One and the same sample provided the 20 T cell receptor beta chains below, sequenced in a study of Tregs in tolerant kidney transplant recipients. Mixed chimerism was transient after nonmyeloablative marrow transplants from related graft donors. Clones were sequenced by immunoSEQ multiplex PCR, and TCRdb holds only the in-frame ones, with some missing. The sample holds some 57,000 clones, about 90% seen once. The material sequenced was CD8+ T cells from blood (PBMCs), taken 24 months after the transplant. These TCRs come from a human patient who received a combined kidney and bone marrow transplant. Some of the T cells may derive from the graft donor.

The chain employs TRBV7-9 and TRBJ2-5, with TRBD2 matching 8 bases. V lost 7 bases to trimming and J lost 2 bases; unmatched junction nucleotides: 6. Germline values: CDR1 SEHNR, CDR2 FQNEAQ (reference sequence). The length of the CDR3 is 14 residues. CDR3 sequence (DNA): TGTGCCAGCAAATTTACGGGAGGGCAAGAGACCCAGTACTTC. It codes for CASKFTGGQETQYF.

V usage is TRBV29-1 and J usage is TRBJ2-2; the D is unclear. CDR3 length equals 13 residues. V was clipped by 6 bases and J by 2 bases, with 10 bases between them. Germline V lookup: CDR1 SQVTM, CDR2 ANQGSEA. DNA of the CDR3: TGCAGCGTCTATAATTCAAACACCGGGGAGCTGTTTTTT. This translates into CSVYNSNTGELFF.

CDR3 loop: CASSQDRGGTGEQYF. CDR3 nucleotides: TGCGCCAGCAGCCAAGATCGCGGCGGGACGGGCGAGCAGTACTTC. This chain uses TRBV4-3 with TRBJ2-7; D might be TRBD2 (6 bases). V lost 0 bases, J lost 6 bases, and 15 bases lay in between. CDR3 size: 15 residues. The germline gives CDR1 LGHNA, CDR2 YSLEER.

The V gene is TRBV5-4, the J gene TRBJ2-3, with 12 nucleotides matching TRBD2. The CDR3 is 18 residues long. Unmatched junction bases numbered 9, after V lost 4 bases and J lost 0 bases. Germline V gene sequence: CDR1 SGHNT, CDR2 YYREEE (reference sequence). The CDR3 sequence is CASSPGLAGRSSTDTQYF. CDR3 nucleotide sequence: TGTGCCAGCAGCCCAGGACTAGCGGGGAGATCTAGCACAGATACGCAGTATTTT.

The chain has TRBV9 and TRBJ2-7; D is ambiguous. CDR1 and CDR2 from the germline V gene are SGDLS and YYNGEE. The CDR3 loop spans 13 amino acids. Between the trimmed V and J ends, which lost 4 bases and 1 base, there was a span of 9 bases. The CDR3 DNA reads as TGTGCCAGCAGCTCCGAGAGGTCCTACGAGCAGTACTTC. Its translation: CASSSERSYEQYF.

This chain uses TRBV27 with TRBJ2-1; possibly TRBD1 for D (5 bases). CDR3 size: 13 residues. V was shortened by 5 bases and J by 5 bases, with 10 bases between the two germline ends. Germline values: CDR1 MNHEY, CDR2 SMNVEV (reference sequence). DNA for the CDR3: TGTGCCAGCAGTATACTCAGGGACAATGAGCAGTTCTTC. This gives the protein CASSILRDNEQFF.

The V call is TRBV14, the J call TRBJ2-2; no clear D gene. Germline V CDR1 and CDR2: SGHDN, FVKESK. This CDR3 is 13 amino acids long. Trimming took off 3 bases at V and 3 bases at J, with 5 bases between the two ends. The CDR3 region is CASSQRDTGELFF. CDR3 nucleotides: TGTGCCAGCAGCCAGCGTGACACCGGGGAGCTGTTTTTT.

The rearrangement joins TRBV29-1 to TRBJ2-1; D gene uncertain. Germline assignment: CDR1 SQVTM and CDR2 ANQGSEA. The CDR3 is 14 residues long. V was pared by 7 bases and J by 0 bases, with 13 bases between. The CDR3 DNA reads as TGCAGCGGAAATCAGCGTACCTCCTACAATGAGCAGTTCTTC. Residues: CSGNQRTSYNEQFF.

DNA for the CDR3: TGCAGTGCTAGTGGGCGCTACGAGCAGTACTTC. Translated: CSASGRYEQYF. V gene TRBV20-1 combines with J gene TRBJ2-7; D not certain. The CDR3 contains 11 residues. The V and J ends lost 3 bases and 3 bases respectively, with 6 bases between them. The germline V gene has CDR1 DFQATT and CDR2 SNEGSKA (reference sequence).

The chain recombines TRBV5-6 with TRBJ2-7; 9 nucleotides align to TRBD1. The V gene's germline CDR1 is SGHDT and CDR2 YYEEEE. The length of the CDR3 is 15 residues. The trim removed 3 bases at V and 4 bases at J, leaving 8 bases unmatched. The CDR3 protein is CASSSRDRAPYEQYF. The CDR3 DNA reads TGTGCCAGCAGCTCCCGGGACAGGGCGCCATACGAGCAGTACTTC.

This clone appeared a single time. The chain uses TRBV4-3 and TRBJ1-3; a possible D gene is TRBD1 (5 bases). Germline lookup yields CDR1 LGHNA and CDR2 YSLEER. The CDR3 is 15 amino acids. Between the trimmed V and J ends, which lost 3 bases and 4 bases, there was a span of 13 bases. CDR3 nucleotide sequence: TGCGCCAGCAGCCAGTCGGGACTTTACGGAAACACCATATATTTT. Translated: CASSQSGLYGNTIYF.

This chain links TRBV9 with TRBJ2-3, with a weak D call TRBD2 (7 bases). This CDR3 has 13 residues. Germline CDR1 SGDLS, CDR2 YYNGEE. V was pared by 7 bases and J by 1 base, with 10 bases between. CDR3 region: CASGGAGTDTQYF. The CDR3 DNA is TGTGCCAGCGGGGGGGCGGGCACAGATACGCAGTATTTT.

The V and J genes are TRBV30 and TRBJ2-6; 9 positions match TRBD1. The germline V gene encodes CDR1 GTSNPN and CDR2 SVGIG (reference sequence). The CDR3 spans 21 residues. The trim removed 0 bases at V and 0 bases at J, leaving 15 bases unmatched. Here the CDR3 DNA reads TGTGCCTGGAGTGTCCCCACTGCGGGACAGGGTCGGGTCTCTGGGGCCAACGTCCTGACTTTC. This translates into CAWSVPTAGQGRVSGANVLTF.

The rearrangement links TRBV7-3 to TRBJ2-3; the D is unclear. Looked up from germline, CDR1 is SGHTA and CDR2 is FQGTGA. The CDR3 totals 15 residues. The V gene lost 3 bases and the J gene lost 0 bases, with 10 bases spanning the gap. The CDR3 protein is CASSLGRTSTDTQYF. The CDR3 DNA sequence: TGTGCCAGCAGCTTGGGCAGAACTAGCACAGATACGCAGTATTTT.

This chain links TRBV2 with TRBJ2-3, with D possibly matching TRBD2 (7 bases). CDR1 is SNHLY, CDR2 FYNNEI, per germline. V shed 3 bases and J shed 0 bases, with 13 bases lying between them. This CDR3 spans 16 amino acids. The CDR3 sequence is CASSESWGGSTDTQYF. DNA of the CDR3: TGTGCCAGCAGTGAGTCCTGGGGGGGCAGCACAGATACGCAGTATTTT.

The DNA of the CDR3 is TGTGCCAGCAGCTCAAATGAGCAGTTCTTC. Its translation: CASSSNEQFF. The chain employs TRBV11-2 and TRBJ2-1; D is uncertain. The CDR3 runs to 10 residues. V lost 4 bases, J lost 7 bases, and 2 bases lay in between. The V gene's germline CDR1 is SGHAT and CDR2 FQNNGV.

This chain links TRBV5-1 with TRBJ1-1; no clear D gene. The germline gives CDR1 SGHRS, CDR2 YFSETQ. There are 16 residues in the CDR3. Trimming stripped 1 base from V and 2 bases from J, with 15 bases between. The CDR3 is CASSLTPDGVNTEAFF. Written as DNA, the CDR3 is TGCGCCAGCAGCTTGACCCCAGACGGAGTAAACACTGAAGCTTTCTTT.

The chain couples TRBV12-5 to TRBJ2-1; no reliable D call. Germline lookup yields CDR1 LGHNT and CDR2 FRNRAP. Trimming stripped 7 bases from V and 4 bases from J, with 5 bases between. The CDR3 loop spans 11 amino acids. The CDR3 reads CASVVYNEQFF. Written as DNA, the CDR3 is TGTGCTAGTGTAGTATACAATGAGCAGTTCTTC.

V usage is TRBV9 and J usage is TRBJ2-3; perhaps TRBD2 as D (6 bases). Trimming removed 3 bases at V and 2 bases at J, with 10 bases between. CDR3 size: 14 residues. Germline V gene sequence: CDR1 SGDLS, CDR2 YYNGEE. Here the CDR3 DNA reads TGTGCCAGCAGCGGGGGACTTCACACAGATACGCAGTATTTT. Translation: CASSGGLHTDTQYF.

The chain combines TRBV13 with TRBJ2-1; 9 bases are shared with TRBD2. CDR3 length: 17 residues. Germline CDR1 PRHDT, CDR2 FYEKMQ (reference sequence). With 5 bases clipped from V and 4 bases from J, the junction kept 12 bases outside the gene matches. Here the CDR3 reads CASSRPTSGDFYNEQFF. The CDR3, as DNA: TGTGCCAGCAGCCGACCGACTAGCGGAGATTTTTACAATGAGCAGTTCTTC.